The 6 T cell receptor beta chains below all came from one sample that was sequenced in a study of cytomegalovirus exposure and HLA in healthy donors. PCR was performed using 60 Vbeta and 13 Jbeta primers. The table came from immunoSEQ multiplex PCR; TCRdb's copy has only in-frame clones and leaves some out. The table records around 150,000 clones, around 72% of them present only once. Sequenced sample: PBMCs. The receptors were gathered from a man aged 45-65 years in good health and CMV-seropositive.

In this sample, this clone turned up once. The CDR3 here is CASSWTGRWAGANVLTF. Written as DNA, the CDR3 is TGTGCCAGTAGTTGGACAGGGCGTTGGGCGGGGGCCAACGTCCTGACTTTC. The chain couples TRBV19 to TRBJ2-6, with 8 bases fitting TRBD1. This CDR3 is 17 amino acids long. Trimming cost V 5 bases and J 4 bases; bases outside gene matches: 10. The V gene's germline CDR1 is LNHDA and CDR2 SQIVND (reference sequence).

This sequence joins TRBV18 and TRBJ2-2; TRBD1 matches at 7 bases. The V segment lost 0 bases and the J segment 7 bases; nucleotides outside the gene matches: 5. The germline gives CDR1 KGHSH, CDR2 LQKENI. CDR3 length: 15 amino acids. The CDR3 is CASSPPGQVVGELFF. DNA of the CDR3: TGTGCCAGCTCACCACCCGGACAGGTAGTCGGGGAGCTGTTTTTT.

This rearrangement joins TRBV5-6 to TRBJ2-7, with D possibly being TRBD1 (6 bases). The V gene's germline CDR1 is SGHDT and CDR2 YYEEEE. The CDR3 is 15 amino acids. The germline V and J ends were trimmed by 0 bases and 5 bases, with 15 bases remaining between them. The CDR3 loop reads CASSLAPTGDNEQYF. Written as DNA, the CDR3 is TGTGCCAGCAGCTTGGCCCCGACAGGAGACAACGAGCAGTACTTC.

The rearrangement joins TRBV13 to TRBJ2-5, with 7 bases matching TRBD1. The CDR3 loop spans 15 amino acids. Losses at the gene ends were 2 bases for V and 3 bases for J; bases not matched to a gene: 6. Germline V lookup: CDR1 PRHDT, CDR2 FYEKMQ (reference sequence). CDR3 sequence (DNA): TGTGCCAGCAGCTTACAGGCGACAGGGAAAGAGACCCAGTACTTC. Translated: CASSLQATGKETQYF. Complete variable domain (other parts from reference TRBV13 and TRBJ2-5): AAGVIQSPRHLIKEKRETATLKCYPIPRHDTVYWYQQGPGQDPQFLISFYEKMQSDKGSIPDRFSAQQFSDYHSELNMSSLELGDSALYFCASSLQATGKETQYFGPGTRLLVL.

The chain recombines TRBV5-5 with TRBJ2-2; TRBD2 agrees at 8 bases. Germline CDR1 reads SGHKS; CDR2 reads YYEKEE (reference sequence). Trimming removed 2 bases from V and 4 bases from J; junction bases left unmatched: 16. The CDR3 runs to 19 residues. The CDR3 bases are TGTGCCAGCAGCTTTTTCCCTTGGGGTAGCGGGGATAGCACCGGGGAGCTGTTTTTT. Translating gives CASSFFPWGSGDSTGELFF.

J is TRBJ2-7 and V is TRBV18; 9 nucleotides agree with TRBD1. CDR3 length: 16 amino acids. Trimming took 4 bases from V and 4 from J; bases not matched to a gene: 11. Germline V gene sequence: CDR1 KGHSH, CDR2 LQKENI. The DNA of the CDR3 is TGTGCCAGCTCACGTGGCGGGACAGGGCAGGGTTACGAGCAGTACTTC. It yields the protein CASSRGGTGQGYEQYF.